This is a list of T cell receptor beta chains from one sample in a study of glioma-infiltrating T cells after dendritic cell vaccination. The table came from immunoSEQ multiplex PCR; TCRdb's copy has only in-frame clones and leaves some out. In the table there are around 100,000 clones, roughly four fifths of which are singletons. This specimen consisted of blood, obtained after dendritic cell vaccination. Receptor source: a human donor with glioblastoma. The conserved cysteine and the conserved F or W are not part of the CDR3 here.

V gene	J gene	CDR3 protein
TRBV6-1	TRBJ1-1	ASIRQGVTEAF
TRBV29-1	TRBJ1-1	SATGHQNTEAF
TRBV27	TRBJ1-2	ASSPQGLGGYT
TRBV7-2	TRBJ1-4	ASSLRGVWDEKLF
TRBV6-1	TRBJ1-1	ASRVQGWGTEAF
TRBV2	TRBJ1-1	ASMKQGARGDTEAF
TRBV19	TRBJ1-5	ASSIFAGGEVQPQH
TRBV6-1	TRBJ1-1	ASITGGAYAEAF
TRBV5-1	TRBJ1-6	ASSLGQSPLH
TRBV5-6	TRBJ2-1	ASSRLYNEQF
TRBV11-2	TRBJ1-1	ASRLGRVNTEAF
TRBV7-6	TRBJ2-7	ASSPTDLADYEQY
TRBV4-3	TRBJ1-3	ASSQARQGDSGNTIY
TRBV19	TRBJ1-2	ASSIDRSWDRGDDGYT